This is a list of T cell receptor beta chains from one sample in a study of shared clonotypes between healthy human individuals. The method was immunoSEQ multiplex PCR; TCRdb's version includes in-frame clones alone and lacks a portion of them. The data contain about 2.5 million clones, just under 95% of them singletons. The material sequenced was naive CD4+ T cells from PBMCs. The receptors derive from a man aged 18 to 29 in good health. Some clones in this sample may be carry-over from other donors' samples. Both conserved end residues are part of each CDR3. A D gene is named only where the DNA matches it firmly. Clone size is not always given. Where it is, it says once, few, many or a class for expanded clones.

d_gene,j_gene,v_gene,abundance,CDR3aa,CDR3nt
-,TRBJ2-1,TRBV28,-,CASRGRKYNEQFF,TGTGCCAGCAGGGGGCGCAAATACAATGAGCAGTTCTTC
-,TRBJ2-5,TRBV10-2,-,CASSESVGQQETQYF,TGCGCCAGCAGTGAGTCGGTTGGGCAGCAAGAGACCCAGTACTTC
TRBD1,TRBJ2-7,TRBV5-6,once,CASSRQGANSYEQYF,TGTGCCAGCAGCCGACAGGGGGCAAACTCCTACGAGCAGTACTTC
-,TRBJ2-7,TRBV6-1,-,CASSEIGGEQYF,TGTGCCAGCAGTGAAATCGGTGGCGAGCAGTACTTC
-,TRBJ1-1,TRBV6-5,-,CASSSGTERAEAFF,TGTGCCAGCAGTTCCGGGACGGAGAGAGCTGAAGCTTTCTTT
-,TRBJ2-3,TRBV5-1,-,CASSQAASDTQYF,TGCGCCAGCAGCCAGGCAGCTTCAGATACGCAGTATTTT
-,TRBJ2-5,TRBV29-1,-,CSVRAATETQYF,TGCAGCGTTCGGGCAGCAACCGAGACCCAGTACTTC
-,TRBJ2-2,TRBV6-1,-,CASRLTDTNTGELFF,TGTGCCAGCAGGCTGACAGACACGAACACCGGGGAGCTGTTTTTT
-,TRBJ1-2,TRBV6-5,-,CASSEHQGYTF,TGTGCCAGCAGTGAGCATCAGGGCTACACCTTC
-,TRBJ1-1,TRBV4-2,-,CASSQARGGRNTEAFF,TGTGCCAGCAGCCAGGCCCGTGGGGGCCGCAACACTGAAGCTTTCTTT
-,TRBJ1-1,TRBV7-3,-,CASREQPSTEAFF,TGTGCCAGCAGAGAACAGCCCAGCACTGAAGCTTTCTTT
TRBD1,TRBJ1-2,TRBV28,once,CASSFSGTGWSYTF,TGTGCCAGCAGTTTTTCGGGGACAGGGTGGAGCTACACCTTC
-,TRBJ1-1,TRBV6-6,-,CASSRNDRIKEAFF,TGTGCCAGCAGCAGAAACGACAGGATAAAGGAAGCTTTCTTT
-,TRBJ2-5,TRBV5-1,-,CASSDGLQETQYF,TGCGCCAGCAGCGATGGGCTCCAAGAGACCCAGTACTTC
-,TRBJ1-4,TRBV6-5,-,CASSAIRHDEKLFF,TGTGCCAGCAGCGCTATCCGGCACGATGAAAAACTGTTTTTT
TRBD1,TRBJ1-2,TRBV14,-,CASSLWQGAGGYTF,TGTGCCAGCAGCCTTTGGCAGGGGGCCGGAGGCTACACCTTC
-,TRBJ1-2,TRBV4-2,-,CASSQDHLNYGYTF,TGTGCCAGCAGCCAAGACCATCTCAACTATGGCTACACCTTC
-,TRBJ2-1,TRBV7-7,few,CASSPRQTSYNEQFF,TGTGCCAGCAGCCCCCGTCAGACCTCCTACAATGAGCAGTTCTTC
-,TRBJ2-1,TRBV29-1,-,CSVGGNSYNEQFF,TGCAGCGTTGGCGGGAACAGTTACAATGAGCAGTTCTTC
-,TRBJ1-5,TRBV5-1,-,CASSLMPGGADQPQHF,TGCGCCAGCAGCTTGATGCCCGGGGGCGCCGATCAGCCCCAGCATTTT
-,TRBJ1-1,TRBV7-9,few,CASSSWSTEAFF,TGTGCCAGCAGCTCGTGGAGCACTGAAGCTTTCTTT
-,TRBJ2-7,TRBV27,-,CASSPHGARSYEQYF,TGTGCCAGCAGCCCCCATGGGGCCCGCTCCTACGAGCAGTACTTC
-,TRBJ2-2,TRBV6-5,-,CASGEVSGELFF,TGTGCCAGCGGTGAGGTTTCCGGGGAGCTGTTTTTT
TRBD1,TRBJ2-2,TRBV5-1,-,CASSPGQGGTGELFF,TGCGCCAGCAGCCCGGGACAGGGTGGCACCGGGGAGCTGTTTTTT
-,TRBJ2-5,TRBV5-4,-,CASSLVGDETQYF,TGTGCCAGCAGCTTGGTAGGGGACGAGACCCAGTACTTC
TRBD2,TRBJ2-3,TRBV5-4,-,CASSAVSGRGEDTQYF,TGTGCCAGCAGCGCGGTGAGCGGGAGAGGAGAAGATACGCAGTATTTT
TRBD2,TRBJ2-1,TRBV6-1,-,CASSEWPVAGGQFF,TGTGCCAGCAGTGAATGGCCGGTCGCGGGGGGGCAGTTCTTC
-,TRBJ2-1,TRBV5-1,-,CASSAQGGHRRGLYNEQFF,TGCGCCAGCAGCGCGCAGGGGGGTCATAGGCGCGGGCTATACAATGAGCAGTTCTTC
TRBD2,TRBJ2-3,TRBV4-1,-,CASSQGNGGIADTQYF,TGCGCCAGCAGCCAAGGGAACGGGGGGATTGCAGATACGCAGTATTTT
-,TRBJ2-3,TRBV5-1,-,CASSSGAGTLPDTQYF,TGCGCCAGCAGCTCCGGAGCCGGGACCCTCCCAGATACGCAGTATTTT
-,TRBJ2-5,TRBV6-1,-,CASSESGGEETQYF,TGTGCCAGCAGTGAAAGTGGGGGAGAAGAGACCCAGTACTTC
-,TRBJ2-1,TRBV10-2,once,CASSESNSLAQFF,TGCGCCAGCAGTGAGTCGAATAGCCTTGCGCAGTTCTTC
-,TRBJ2-5,TRBV1,-,CTSSPDPGLGGKTQYF,TGCACCAGCAGCCCCGACCCGGGGCTAGGGGGGAAGACCCAGTACTTC
TRBD1,TRBJ1-1,TRBV10-3,once,CAISAGTGVPEAFF,TGTGCCATCAGTGCCGGGACAGGAGTTCCAGAAGCTTTCTTT
TRBD1,TRBJ2-7,TRBV28,-,CASIPGTGVSEQYF,TGTGCCAGCATCCCGGGGACAGGGGTGAGCGAGCAGTACTTC